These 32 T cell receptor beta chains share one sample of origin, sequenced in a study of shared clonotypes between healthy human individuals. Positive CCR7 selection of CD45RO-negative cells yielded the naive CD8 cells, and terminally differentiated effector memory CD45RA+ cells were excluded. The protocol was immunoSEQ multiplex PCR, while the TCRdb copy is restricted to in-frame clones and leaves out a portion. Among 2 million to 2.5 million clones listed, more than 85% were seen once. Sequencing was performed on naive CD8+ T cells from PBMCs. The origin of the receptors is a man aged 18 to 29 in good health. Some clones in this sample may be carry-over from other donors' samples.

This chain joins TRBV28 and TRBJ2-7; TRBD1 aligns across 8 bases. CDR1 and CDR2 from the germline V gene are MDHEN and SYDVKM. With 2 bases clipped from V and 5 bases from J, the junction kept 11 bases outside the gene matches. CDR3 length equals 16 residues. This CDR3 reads CASSLVLDRGSDEQYF. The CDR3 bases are TGTGCCAGCAGTTTAGTCCTCGACAGGGGTAGTGACGAGCAGTACTTC.

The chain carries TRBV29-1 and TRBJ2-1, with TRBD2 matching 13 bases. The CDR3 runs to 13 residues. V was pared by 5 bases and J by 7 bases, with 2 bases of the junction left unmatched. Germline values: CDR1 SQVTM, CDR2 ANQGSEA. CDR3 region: CSVWTSGRNEQFF. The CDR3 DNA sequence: TGCAGCGTTTGGACTAGCGGGAGAAATGAGCAGTTCTTC.

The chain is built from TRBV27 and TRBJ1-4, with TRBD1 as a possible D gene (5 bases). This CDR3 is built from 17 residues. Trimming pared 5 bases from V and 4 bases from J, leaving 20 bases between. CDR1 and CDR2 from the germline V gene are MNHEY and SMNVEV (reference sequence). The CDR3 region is CASSLSGGTRYNEKLFF. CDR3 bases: TGTGCCAGCAGTCTCTCGGGTGGGACTCGGTATAATGAAAAACTGTTTTTT.

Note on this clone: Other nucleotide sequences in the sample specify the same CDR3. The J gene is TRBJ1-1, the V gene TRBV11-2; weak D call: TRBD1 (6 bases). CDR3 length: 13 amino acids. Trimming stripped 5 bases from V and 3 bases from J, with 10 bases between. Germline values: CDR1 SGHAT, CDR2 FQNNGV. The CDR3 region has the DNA TGTGCCAGCAGCCCAAGGGGGGACACTGAAGCTTTCTTT. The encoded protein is CASSPRGDTEAFF.

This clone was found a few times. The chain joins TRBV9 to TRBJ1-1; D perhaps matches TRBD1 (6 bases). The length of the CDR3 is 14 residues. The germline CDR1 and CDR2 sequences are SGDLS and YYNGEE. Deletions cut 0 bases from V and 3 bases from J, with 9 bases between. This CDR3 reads CASSVVTGHTEAFF. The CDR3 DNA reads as TGTGCCAGCAGCGTAGTGACAGGCCACACTGAAGCTTTCTTT.

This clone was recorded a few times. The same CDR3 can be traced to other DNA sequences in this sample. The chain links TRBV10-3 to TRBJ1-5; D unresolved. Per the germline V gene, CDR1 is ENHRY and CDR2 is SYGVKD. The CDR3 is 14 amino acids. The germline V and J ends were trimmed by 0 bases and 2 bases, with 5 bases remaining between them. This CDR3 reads CAISESTGNQPQHF. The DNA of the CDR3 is TGTGCCATCAGTGAGTCCACAGGCAATCAGCCCCAGCATTTT.

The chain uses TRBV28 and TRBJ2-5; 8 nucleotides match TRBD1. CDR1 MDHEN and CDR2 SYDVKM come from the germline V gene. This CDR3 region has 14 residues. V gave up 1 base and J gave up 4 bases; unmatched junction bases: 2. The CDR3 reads CASSLFGTGETQYF. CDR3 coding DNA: TGTGCCAGCAGTTTATTTGGGACAGGAGAGACCCAGTACTTC. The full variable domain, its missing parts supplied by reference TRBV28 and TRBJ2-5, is DVKVTQSSRYLVKRTGEKVFLECVQDMDHENMFWYRQDPGLGLRLIYFSYDVKMKEKGDIPEGYSVSREKKERFSLILESASTNQTSMYLCASSLFGTGETQYFGPGTRLLVL.

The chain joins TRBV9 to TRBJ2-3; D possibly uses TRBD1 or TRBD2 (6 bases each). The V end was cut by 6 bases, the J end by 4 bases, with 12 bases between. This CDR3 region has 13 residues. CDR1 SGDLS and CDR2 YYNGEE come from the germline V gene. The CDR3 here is CASTPGGPDTQYF. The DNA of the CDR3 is TGTGCCAGCACCCCCGGGGGCCCAGATACGCAGTATTTT.

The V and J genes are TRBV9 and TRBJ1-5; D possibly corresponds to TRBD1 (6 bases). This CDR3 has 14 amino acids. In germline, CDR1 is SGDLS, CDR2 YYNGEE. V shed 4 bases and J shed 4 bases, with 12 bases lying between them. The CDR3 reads CASSPRTENQPQHF. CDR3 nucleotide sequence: TGTGCCAGCAGCCCCCGGACAGAGAATCAGCCCCAGCATTTT.

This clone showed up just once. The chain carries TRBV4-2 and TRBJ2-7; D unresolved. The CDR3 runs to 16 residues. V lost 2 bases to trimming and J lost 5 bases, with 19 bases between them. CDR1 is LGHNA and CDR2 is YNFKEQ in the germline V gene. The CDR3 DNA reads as TGTGCCAGCAGCCAATTTCCGAGACCTCCCCTCGACGAGCAGTACTTC. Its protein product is CASSQFPRPPLDEQYF.

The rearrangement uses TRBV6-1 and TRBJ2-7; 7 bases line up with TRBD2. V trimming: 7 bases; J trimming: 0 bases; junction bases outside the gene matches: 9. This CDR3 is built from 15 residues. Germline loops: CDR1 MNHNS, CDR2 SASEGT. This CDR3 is CASTPAGPLSYEQYF. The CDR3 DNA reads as TGTGCCAGCACCCCAGCGGGACCCCTCTCCTACGAGCAGTACTTC.

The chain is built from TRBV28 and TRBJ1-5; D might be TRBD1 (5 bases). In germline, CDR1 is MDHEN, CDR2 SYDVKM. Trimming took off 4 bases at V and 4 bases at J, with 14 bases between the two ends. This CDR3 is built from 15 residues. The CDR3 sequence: CASSWDGEWNQPQHF. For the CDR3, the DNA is TGTGCCAGCAGTTGGGACGGGGAGTGGAATCAGCCCCAGCATTTT. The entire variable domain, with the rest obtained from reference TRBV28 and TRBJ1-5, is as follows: DVKVTQSSRYLVKRTGEKVFLECVQDMDHENMFWYRQDPGLGLRLIYFSYDVKMKEKGDIPEGYSVSREKKERFSLILESASTNQTSMYLCASSWDGEWNQPQHFGDGTRLSIL.

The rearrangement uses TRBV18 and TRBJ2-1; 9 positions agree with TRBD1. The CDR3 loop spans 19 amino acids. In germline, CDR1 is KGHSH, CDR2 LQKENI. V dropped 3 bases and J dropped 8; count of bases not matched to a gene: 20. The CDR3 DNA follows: TGTGCCAGCTCACCGCGGGACAGGGCAGCCCTACGCGGTAGAGATGAGCAGTTCTTC. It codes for CASSPRDRAALRGRDEQFF.

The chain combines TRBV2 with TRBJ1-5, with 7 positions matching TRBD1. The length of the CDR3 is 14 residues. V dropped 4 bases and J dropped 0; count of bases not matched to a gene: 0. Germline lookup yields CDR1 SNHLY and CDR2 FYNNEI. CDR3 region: CASSGQGSNQPQHF. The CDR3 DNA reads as TGTGCCAGCAGTGGACAGGGTAGCAATCAGCCCCAGCATTTT.

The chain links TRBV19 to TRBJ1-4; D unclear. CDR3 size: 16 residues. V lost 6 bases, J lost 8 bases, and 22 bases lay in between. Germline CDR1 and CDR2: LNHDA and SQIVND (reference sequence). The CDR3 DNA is TGTGCCAGTAGCCCCCCCCTCGGGGTCGTTAACGAAAAACTGTTTTTT. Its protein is CASSPPLGVVNEKLFF.

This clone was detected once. CDR3 DNA sequence: TGTGCCAGCAGCTTAGGACTAGAAGTTTACGAGCAGTACTTC. Translating it yields CASSLGLEVYEQYF. The chain joins TRBV13 to TRBJ2-7, with D possibly being TRBD2 (5 bases). From germline, CDR1 is PRHDT and CDR2 FYEKMQ (reference sequence). This CDR3 is built from 14 residues. V lost 0 bases to trimming and J lost 4 bases, with 10 bases between them.

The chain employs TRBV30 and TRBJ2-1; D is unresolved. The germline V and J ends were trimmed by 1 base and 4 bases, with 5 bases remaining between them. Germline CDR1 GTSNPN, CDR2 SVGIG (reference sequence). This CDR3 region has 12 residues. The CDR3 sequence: CAWSELYNEQFF. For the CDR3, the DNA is TGTGCCTGGAGTGAACTGTACAATGAGCAGTTCTTC.

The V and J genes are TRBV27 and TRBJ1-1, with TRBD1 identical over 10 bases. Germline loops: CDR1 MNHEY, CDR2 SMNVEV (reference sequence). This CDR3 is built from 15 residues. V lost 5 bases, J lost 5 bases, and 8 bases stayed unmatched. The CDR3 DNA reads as TGTGCCAGCAGTACTCTGACAGGGGGCATGACTGAAGCTTTCTTT. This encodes CASSTLTGGMTEAFF.

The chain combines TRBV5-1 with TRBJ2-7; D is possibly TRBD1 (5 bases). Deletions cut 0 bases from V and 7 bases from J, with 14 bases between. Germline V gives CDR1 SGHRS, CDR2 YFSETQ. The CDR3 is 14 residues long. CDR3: CASSLETANGEQYF. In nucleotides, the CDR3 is TGCGCCAGCAGCTTGGAGACAGCCAACGGGGAGCAGTACTTC.

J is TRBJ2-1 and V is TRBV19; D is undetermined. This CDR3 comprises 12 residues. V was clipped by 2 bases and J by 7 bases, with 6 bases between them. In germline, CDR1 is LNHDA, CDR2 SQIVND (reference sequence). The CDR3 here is CASSINTNEQFF. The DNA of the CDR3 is TGTGCCAGTAGTATAAATACGAATGAGCAGTTCTTC.

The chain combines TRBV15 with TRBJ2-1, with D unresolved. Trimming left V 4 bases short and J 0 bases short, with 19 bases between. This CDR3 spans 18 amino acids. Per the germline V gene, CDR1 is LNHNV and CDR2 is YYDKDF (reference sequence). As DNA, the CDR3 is TGTGCCACCAGCACCTTCCGCGACGGGCATTACTCCTACAATGAGCAGTTCTTC. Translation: CATSTFRDGHYSYNEQFF.

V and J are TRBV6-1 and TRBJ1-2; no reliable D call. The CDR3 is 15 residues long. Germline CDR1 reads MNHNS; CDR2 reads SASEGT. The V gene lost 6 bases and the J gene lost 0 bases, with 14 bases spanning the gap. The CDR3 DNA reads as TGTGCCAGCAGGGAGACGCGGAATCCTAACTATGGCTACACCTTC. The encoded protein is CASRETRNPNYGYTF.

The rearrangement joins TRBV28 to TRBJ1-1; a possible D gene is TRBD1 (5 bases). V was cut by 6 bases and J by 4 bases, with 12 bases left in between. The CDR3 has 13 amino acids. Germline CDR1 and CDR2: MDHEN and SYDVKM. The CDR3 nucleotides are TGTGCCAGCAGGCTACCGGGGGGCACTGAAGCTTTCTTT. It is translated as CASRLPGGTEAFF.

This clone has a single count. The CDR3 spells CASSPTGERAYEQYF. DNA for the CDR3: TGCGCCAGCAGCCCCACAGGGGAGAGGGCTTACGAGCAGTACTTC. The rearrangement links TRBV5-1 to TRBJ2-7, with 7 bases fitting TRBD1. Germline V gives CDR1 SGHRS, CDR2 YFSETQ. V lost 4 bases and J lost 4; bases outside the gene matches: 11. The CDR3 extends over 15 amino acids.

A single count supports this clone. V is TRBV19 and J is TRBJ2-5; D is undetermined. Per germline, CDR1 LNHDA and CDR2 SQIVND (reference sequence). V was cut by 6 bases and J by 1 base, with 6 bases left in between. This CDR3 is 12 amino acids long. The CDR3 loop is CASSGSQETQYF. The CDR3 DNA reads TGTGCCAGTAGCGGTTCCCAAGAGACCCAGTACTTC. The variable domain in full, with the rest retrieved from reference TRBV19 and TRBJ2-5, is DGGITQSPKYLFRKEGQNVTLSCEQNLNHDAMYWYRQDPGQGLRLIYYSQIVNDFQKGDIAEGYSVSREKKESFPLTVTSAQKNPTAFYLCASSGSQETQYFGPGTRLLVL.

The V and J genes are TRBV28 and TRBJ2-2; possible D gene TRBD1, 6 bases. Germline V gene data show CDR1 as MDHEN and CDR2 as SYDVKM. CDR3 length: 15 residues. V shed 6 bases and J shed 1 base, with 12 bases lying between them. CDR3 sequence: CASRLTGMNTGELFF. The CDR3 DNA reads TGTGCCAGCAGACTAACAGGGATGAACACCGGGGAGCTGTTTTTT.

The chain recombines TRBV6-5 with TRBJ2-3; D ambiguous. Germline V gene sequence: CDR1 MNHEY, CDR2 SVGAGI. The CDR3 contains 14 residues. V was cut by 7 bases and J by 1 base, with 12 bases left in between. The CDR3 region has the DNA TGTGCCAGCACGGGTGGGGTGGGCACAGATACGCAGTATTTT. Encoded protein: CASTGGVGTDTQYF.

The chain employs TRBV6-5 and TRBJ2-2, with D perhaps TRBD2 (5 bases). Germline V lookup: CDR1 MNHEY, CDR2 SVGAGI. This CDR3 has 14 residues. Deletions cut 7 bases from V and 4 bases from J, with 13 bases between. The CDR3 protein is CASNPRVGTGELFF. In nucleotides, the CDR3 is TGTGCCAGCAATCCGAGGGTGGGCACCGGGGAGCTGTTTTTT.

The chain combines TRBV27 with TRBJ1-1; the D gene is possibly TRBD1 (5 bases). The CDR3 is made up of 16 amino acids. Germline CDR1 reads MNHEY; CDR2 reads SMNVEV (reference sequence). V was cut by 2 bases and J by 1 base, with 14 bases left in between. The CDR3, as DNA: TGTGCCAGCAGTTTAGGTGACAGTCCCTCGAACACTGAAGCTTTCTTT. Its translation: CASSLGDSPSNTEAFF.

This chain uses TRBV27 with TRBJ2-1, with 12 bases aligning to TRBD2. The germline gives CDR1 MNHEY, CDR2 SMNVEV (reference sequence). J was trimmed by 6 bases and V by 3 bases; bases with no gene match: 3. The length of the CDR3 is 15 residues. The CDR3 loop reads CASSFGGLAGNEQFF. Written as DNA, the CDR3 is TGTGCCAGCAGTTTCGGGGGACTAGCGGGCAATGAGCAGTTCTTC.

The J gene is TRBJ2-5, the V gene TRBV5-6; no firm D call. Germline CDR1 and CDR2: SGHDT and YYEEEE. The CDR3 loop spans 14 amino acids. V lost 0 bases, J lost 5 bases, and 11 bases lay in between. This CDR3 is CASSLELGRETQYF. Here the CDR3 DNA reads TGTGCCAGCAGCTTGGAATTGGGAAGGGAGACCCAGTACTTC.

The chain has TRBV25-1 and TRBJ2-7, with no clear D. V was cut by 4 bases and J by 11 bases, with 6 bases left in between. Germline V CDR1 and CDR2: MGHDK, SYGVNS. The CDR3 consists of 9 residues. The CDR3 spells CASSARKYF. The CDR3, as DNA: TGTGCCAGCAGTGCAAGGAAGTACTTC.